This paragraph reports one TCR beta chain. Its antigen is not known. The data belong to a study of STAT5B mutations in CD4+ large granular lymphocyte leukemia. General study results and limits: Patient CD4-sorted repertoires stayed more clonal than healthy ones after leukemic-clone removal.

Sequencing was performed with immunoSEQ multiplex PCR; in TCRdb, only in-frame clones are kept and a portion is missing. There are about 9,600 clones in the sample; about 86% occur only once, and about 75% lies in the top ten. Sequenced material: PBMCs. The TCR sequence derives from a man in his 60s with CD4+ T-cell large granular lymphocyte leukemia.

The CDR3 DNA follows: TGTGCCAGCAGCTTATCAGGGACTAGCGGTCTTCCCTACGAGCAGTACTTC. It is translated as CASSLSGTSGLPYEQYF. The chain employs TRBV7-9 and TRBJ2-7, with 11 bases matching TRBD2. This CDR3 has 17 amino acids. The germline V gene has CDR1 SEHNR and CDR2 FQNEAQ (reference sequence). With V trimmed by 2 bases and J by 2 bases, 8 bases remained unmatched.